This is a list of T cell receptor beta chains from one sample in a study of T-cell memory formation after mild COVID-19. TCRdb independently ran MiXCR on the 5' RACE reads; one entry per CDR3 protein. The profile shows about 130,000 distinct CDR3 sequences, roughly 6.2% of them singletons. Sequencing input: PBMCs or a T cell subset sorted from them (not recorded which). The receptor set was obtained from an adult woman who had mild COVID-19 (a few samples of this study predate the infection). Cell type and time point are not known. The CDR3 runs from the conserved cysteine through the conserved F or W. D genes are given only for firm matches. Only part of the rows carry a size: once, few, many, or a class if the clone is expanded.

J	size	D	V	length	DNA	CDR3
TRBJ2-7	few	TRBD1	TRBV2	15	TGTGCCAGCAGAGATCCGGGACAGGGATTCTACGAGCAGTACTTC	CASRDPGQGFYEQYF
TRBJ2-7	-	-	TRBV6-5	15	TGTGCCAGCAGAGCGGACAGAGGGGTATACTACGAGCAGTACTTC	CASRADRGVYYEQYF
TRBJ1-3	-	TRBD1	TRBV12-3/TRBV12-4	16	TGTGCCAGCAGCCGGGACAGGGGGTTTTCTGGAAACACCATATATTTT	CASSRDRGFSGNTIYF
TRBJ2-1	many	-	TRBV12-3/TRBV12-4	11	TGTGCCAGCAGTTGGGGGATTGAGCAGTTCTTC	CASSWGIEQFF
TRBJ2-7	few	TRBD1	TRBV7-6	14	TGTGCCAGCAGCCGCGAGACAGGGGATTCCAAGCAGTACTTC	CASSRETGDSKQYF
TRBJ1-6	few	-	TRBV20-1	14	TGCAGTGCCCCATCGGGACCGTCGGGGTCACCCCTCCACTTT	CSAPSGPSGSPLHF
TRBJ1-2	-	TRBD1	TRBV4-2	14	TGTGCCAGCAGCCAAAACAGGGGACCCTATGGCTACACCTTC	CASSQNRGPYGYTF
TRBJ2-2	many	TRBD1	TRBV5-5	17	TGTGCCAGCAGCTTCATGACCGGGACAGCCTACACCGGGGAGCTGTTTTTT	CASSFMTGTAYTGELFF
TRBJ2-3	many	-	TRBV6-5	14	TGTGCCAGCAGAACGGGGCTCAACACAGATACGCAGTATTTT	CASRTGLNTDTQYF
TRBJ2-2	-	-	TRBV7-7	14	TGTGCCAGCACCAGGGGAAGGGACACCGGGGAGCTGTTTTTT	CASTRGRDTGELFF
TRBJ2-1	many	-	TRBV5-1	16	TGCGCCAGCAGTTGGGGGGACGGAGGGATCTACAATGAGCAGTTCTTC	CASSWGDGGIYNEQFF
TRBJ2-1	few	-	TRBV12-3/TRBV12-4	13	TGTGCCAGCAGTACCCCCGGGGGATCTGAGCAGTTCTTC	CASSTPGGSEQFF
TRBJ1-1	-	-	TRBV2	14	TGTGCCAGTAACCCCGGGAGACGAAGGACTGAAGCTTTCTTT	CASNPGRRRTEAFF
TRBJ1-2	many	-	TRBV12-3/TRBV12-4	11	TGTGCCAGCAGCCCATCGTATGGCTACACCTTC	CASSPSYGYTF
TRBJ2-3	few	TRBD2	TRBV3-1	15	TGTGCCAGCAGCCAACTGAGCGGGACCACAGATACGCAGTATTTT	CASSQLSGTTDTQYF
TRBJ2-1	few	-	TRBV2	13	TGTGCCAGCAGTGTTACGATGGGGGATGAGCAGTTCTTC	CASSVTMGDEQFF
TRBJ2-5	-	TRBD2	TRBV10-3	14	TGTGCCATCAGTGTAGGACTAGAATCGGGGACCCAGTACTTC	CAISVGLESGTQYF
TRBJ1-1	many	-	TRBV4-2	14	TGTGCCAGCAGCCAAGGAGGCAGGGTCACTGAAGCTTTCTTT	CASSQGGRVTEAFF
TRBJ2-2	-	-	TRBV29-1	12	TGCAGCGCCGGAGTGGGCACCGGGGAGCTGTTTTTT	CSAGVGTGELFF
TRBJ2-7	few	-	TRBV12-3/TRBV12-4	14	TGTGCCAGCAGTTTTTTCAGGGACTCCTACGAGCAGTACTTC	CASSFFRDSYEQYF
TRBJ2-3	few	-	TRBV19	12	TGTGCCAGTAGGACCGGAGAGGGTACGCAGTATTTT	CASRTGEGTQYF
TRBJ2-5	-	-	TRBV4-1	14	TGCGCCAGCAGCCAAGGAACCCTCAAGGAGACCCAGTACTTC	CASSQGTLKETQYF
TRBJ1-5	few	-	TRBV7-8	16	TGTGCCAGCAGCCCCGTAGGGTGGATAAGCAATCAGCCCCAGCATTTT	CASSPVGWISNQPQHF
TRBJ2-7	few	-	TRBV20-1	15	TGCAGTGCTAGAGATTCCGCGGGACCCTCCTACGAGCAGTACTTC	CSARDSAGPSYEQYF
TRBJ2-1	few	-	TRBV5-5	13	TGTGCCAGCAGCTTGGGTTGGGTTGGTGAGCAGTTCTTC	CASSLGWVGEQFF
TRBJ1-5	few	-	TRBV5-6	16	TGTGCCAGCAGCTTGGGCGGAGTGGGAAGGACTCAGCCCCAGCATTTT	CASSLGGVGRTQPQHF
TRBJ2-4	many	TRBD2	TRBV20-1	17	TGCAGTGCAGGGGGCCCTAGCGGGGACCTAGCCAAAAACATTCAGTACTTC	CSAGGPSGDLAKNIQYF
TRBJ1-2	many	TRBD1	TRBV24-1	15	TGTGCCACCAGTGATCCCGGACAGGGAAGGAATGGCTACACCTTC	CATSDPGQGRNGYTF
TRBJ2-1	many	-	TRBV15	15	TGTGCCACCAGCAGAGATCGCATGGGGCGCCTTGAGCAGTTCTTC	CATSRDRMGRLEQFF
TRBJ2-2	medium-sized	-	TRBV9	14	TGTGCCAGCAGCGTAGCCAGGAACACCGGGGAGCTGTTTTTT	CASSVARNTGELFF
TRBJ1-2	-	TRBD1	TRBV5-4	16	TGTGCCAGCAGCTTGCCCCGGGACAGAGTTTCGGGAGGCTACACCTTC	CASSLPRDRVSGGYTF
TRBJ2-1	many	TRBD2	TRBV5-1	16	TGCGCCAGCAGCTTGGAACTAGCGGGAGGTTCCAATGAGCAGTTCTTC	CASSLELAGGSNEQFF
TRBJ2-1	few	-	TRBV14	15	TGTGCCAGCAGCCAGCCTAGAGGACCATACAATGAGCAGTTCTTC	CASSQPRGPYNEQFF
TRBJ2-7	many	TRBD2	TRBV7-9	16	TGTGCCAGCAGCAAAGCCCCGGGACTAGATTTGGGGGAGCAGTACTTC	CASSKAPGLDLGEQYF
TRBJ2-2	-	-	TRBV14	17	TGTGCCAGCAGCACGCAGACTAGTGGAGTTAACACCGGGGAGCTGTTTTTT	CASSTQTSGVNTGELFF
TRBJ1-1	-	-	TRBV7-2	14	TGTGCCAGCAGCTGGGGGGCGCAGGGCACTGAAGCTTTCTTT	CASSWGAQGTEAFF
TRBJ2-1	few	TRBD2	TRBV6-6	15	TGTGCCAGCAGTTCCACGAGCGGGGGGGTAAATGAGCAGTTCTTC	CASSSTSGGVNEQFF
TRBJ2-7	few	TRBD1	TRBV5-1	14	TGCGCCAGCAGCTCAACCGGGACAGGGTGGGAGCAGTACTTC	CASSSTGTGWEQYF
TRBJ2-7	many	-	TRBV20-1	15	TGCAGTGCTAGAGACGCGACAGGCTTCTCCTACGAGCAGTACTTC	CSARDATGFSYEQYF
TRBJ1-6	few	TRBD1	TRBV5-1	15	TGCGCCAGCAGCTTGTCCGGCAGGGGGGATTCACCCCTCCACTTT	CASSLSGRGDSPLHF
TRBJ1-1	few	-	TRBV4-1	13	TGCGCCAGCAGCCAAGGGGCTGACACTGAAGCTTTCTTT	CASSQGADTEAFF
TRBJ1-2	few	-	TRBV6-5	13	TGTGCCAGCAGTTCCGGGTCCCACCGCGGCTACACCTTC	CASSSGSHRGYTF
TRBJ2-3	few	-	TRBV7-2	15	TGTGCCAGCAGCCGCCGGGACCCAAACACAGATACGCAGTATTTT	CASSRRDPNTDTQYF
TRBJ2-2	-	-	TRBV20-1	16	TGCAGTGCTAGAGGACGAGGGGGGGCGAACACCGGGGAGCTGTTTTTT	CSARGRGGANTGELFF
TRBJ2-7	-	-	TRBV7-6	16	TGTGCCAGCAGCTTAAGTGGGCTAGCTGGGGCCTACGAGCAGTACTTC	CASSLSGLAGAYEQYF
TRBJ2-1	many	TRBD1	TRBV18	16	TGTGCCAGCTCACCACCGGGACAGGGGGCCTTGAATGAGCAGTTCTTC	CASSPPGQGALNEQFF
TRBJ2-7	many	TRBD2	TRBV7-9	15	TGTGCCAGCAGCTTAGCTAGCGGGGGACTGTACGAGCAGTACTTC	CASSLASGGLYEQYF
TRBJ1-5	-	-	TRBV7-6	18	TGTGCCAGCAGCTTAGGAGGAGGCGGCAGGGAGAGGGGCCAGCCCCAGCATTTT	CASSLGGGGRERGQPQHF
TRBJ2-7	many	-	TRBV29-1	13	TGCAGCGTTGAAACAGGGAACTCCTACGAGCAGTACTTC	CSVETGNSYEQYF
TRBJ2-5	-	-	TRBV12-3/TRBV12-4	14	TGTGCCAGCAGACCTAGGGAGCTAGTAGAGACCCAGTACTTC	CASRPRELVETQYF